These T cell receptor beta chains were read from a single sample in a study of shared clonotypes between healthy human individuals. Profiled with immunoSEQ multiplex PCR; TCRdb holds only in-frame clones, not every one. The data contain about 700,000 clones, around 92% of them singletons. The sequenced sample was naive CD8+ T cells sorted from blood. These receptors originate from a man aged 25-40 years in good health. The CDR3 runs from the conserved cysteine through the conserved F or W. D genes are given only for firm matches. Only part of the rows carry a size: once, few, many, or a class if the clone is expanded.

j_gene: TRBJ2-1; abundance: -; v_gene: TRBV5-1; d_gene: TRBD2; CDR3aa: CASSLAFGGSSYNEQFF; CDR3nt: TGCGCCAGCAGCTTGGCCTTTGGCGGGAGCTCCTACAATGAGCAGTTCTTC
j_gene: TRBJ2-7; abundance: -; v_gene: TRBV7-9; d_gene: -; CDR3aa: CASSLESSYEQYF; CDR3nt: TGTGCCAGCAGCTTGGAAAGCTCCTACGAGCAGTACTTC
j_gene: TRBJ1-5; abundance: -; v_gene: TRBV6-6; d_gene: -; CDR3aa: CATGRQGINQPQHF; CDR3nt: TGTGCCACTGGGAGGCAGGGGATCAATCAGCCCCAGCATTTT
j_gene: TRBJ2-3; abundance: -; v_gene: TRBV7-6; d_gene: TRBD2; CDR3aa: CASSLRSSGSSTDTQYF; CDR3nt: TGTGCCAGCAGCCTCCGGTCTAGCGGGTCTAGCACAGATACGCAGTATTTT
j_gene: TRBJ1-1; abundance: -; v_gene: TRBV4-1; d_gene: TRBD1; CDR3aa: CASSQVQGQINTEAFF; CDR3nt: TGCGCCAGCAGCCAAGTTCAGGGACAGATAAACACTGAAGCTTTCTTT
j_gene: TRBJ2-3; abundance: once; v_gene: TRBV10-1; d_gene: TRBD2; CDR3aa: CASSESSGSEDTQYF; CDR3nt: TGCGCCAGCAGTGAGAGTAGCGGGAGTGAAGATACGCAGTATTTT
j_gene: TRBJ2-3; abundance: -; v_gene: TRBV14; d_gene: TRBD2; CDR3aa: CASSPGTSGTTDTQYF; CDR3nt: TGTGCCAGCAGTCCCGGGACTAGCGGGACAACAGATACGCAGTATTTT
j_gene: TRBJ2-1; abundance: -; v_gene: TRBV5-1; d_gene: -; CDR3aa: CASTFMIDHNEQFF; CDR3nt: TGCGCCAGCACCTTCATGATCGACCACAATGAGCAGTTCTTC
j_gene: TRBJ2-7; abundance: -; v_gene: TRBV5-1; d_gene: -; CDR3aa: CASSLSGSLSHEQYF; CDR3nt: TGCGCCAGCAGCTTGTCCGGCTCCCTCTCCCACGAGCAGTACTTC
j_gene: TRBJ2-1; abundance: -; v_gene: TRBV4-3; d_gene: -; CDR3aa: CASTTSRSSYNEQFF; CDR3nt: TGCGCCAGCACCACCTCTAGGAGCTCCTACAATGAGCAGTTCTTC
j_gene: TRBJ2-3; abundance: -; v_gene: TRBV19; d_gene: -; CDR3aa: CASRIDSSGTDTQYF; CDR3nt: TGTGCCAGTAGGATCGACAGTTCTGGCACAGATACGCAGTATTTT
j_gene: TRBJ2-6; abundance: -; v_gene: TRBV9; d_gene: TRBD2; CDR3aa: CASSVRVGGLAGRGANVLTF; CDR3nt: TGTGCCAGCAGCGTAAGGGTTGGCGGACTAGCGGGACGTGGGGCCAACGTCCTGACTTTC
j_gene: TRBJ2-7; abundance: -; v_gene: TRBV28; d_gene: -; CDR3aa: CASSLGGEPNEQYF; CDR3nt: TGTGCCAGCAGTTTAGGAGGGGAACCCAACGAGCAGTACTTC
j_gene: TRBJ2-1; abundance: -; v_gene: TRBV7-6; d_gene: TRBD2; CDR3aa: CASSRGGRRTSGVNEQFF; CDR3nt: TGTGCCAGCAGCCGAGGTGGGAGGAGGACTAGCGGGGTAAATGAGCAGTTCTTC
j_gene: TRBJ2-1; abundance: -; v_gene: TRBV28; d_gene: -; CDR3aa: CASSPPIHSSGNEQFF; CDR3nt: TGTGCCAGCAGCCCTCCAATCCACTCCTCCGGCAATGAGCAGTTCTTC
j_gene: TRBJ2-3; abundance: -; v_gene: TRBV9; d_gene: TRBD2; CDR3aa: CASSVGREGHTDTQYF; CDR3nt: TGTGCCAGCAGCGTGGGGCGGGAGGGCCACACAGATACGCAGTATTTT
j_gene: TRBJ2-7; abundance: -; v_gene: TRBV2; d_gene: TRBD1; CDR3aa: CASREPGQVASEQYF; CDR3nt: TGTGCCAGCAGGGAACCGGGACAGGTAGCTTCCGAGCAGTACTTC
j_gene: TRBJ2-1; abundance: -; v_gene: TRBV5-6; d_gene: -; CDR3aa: CASSLVADSEQFF; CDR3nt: TGTGCCAGCAGCTTGGTAGCTGACTCTGAGCAGTTCTTC
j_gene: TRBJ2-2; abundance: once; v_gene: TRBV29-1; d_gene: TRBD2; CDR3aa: CSVEGRGKEDTGELFF; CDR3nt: TGCAGCGTTGAAGGGCGGGGGAAGGAGGACACCGGGGAGCTGTTTTTT
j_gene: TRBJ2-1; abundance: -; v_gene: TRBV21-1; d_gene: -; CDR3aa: CASTPPGLEFNEQFF; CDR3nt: TGTGCCAGCACCCCCCCGGGACTAGAGTTCAATGAGCAGTTCTTC
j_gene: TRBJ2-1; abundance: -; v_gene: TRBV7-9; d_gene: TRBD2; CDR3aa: CASSFGGTSGRVEQFF; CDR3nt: TGTGCCAGCAGCTTTGGGGGGACTAGCGGGAGGGTTGAGCAGTTCTTC
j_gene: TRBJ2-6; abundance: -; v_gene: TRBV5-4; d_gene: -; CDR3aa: CASSSGRRANVLTF; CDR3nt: TGTGCCAGCAGCTCGGGGCGGCGGGCCAACGTCCTGACTTTC
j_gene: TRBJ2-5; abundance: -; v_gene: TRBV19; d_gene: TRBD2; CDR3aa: CASGGKAQETQYF; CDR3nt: TGTGCCAGCGGGGGGAAAGCACAAGAGACCCAGTACTTC
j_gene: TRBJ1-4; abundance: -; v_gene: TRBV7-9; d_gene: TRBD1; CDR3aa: CASSLSRRGQGNEKLFF; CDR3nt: TGTGCCAGCAGCTTAAGTCGACGGGGACAGGGTAATGAAAAACTGTTTTTT
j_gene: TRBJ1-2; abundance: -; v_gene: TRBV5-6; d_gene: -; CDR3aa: CASSSQGFGYTF; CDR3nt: TGTGCCAGCAGCTCCCAGGGTTTTGGCTACACCTTC
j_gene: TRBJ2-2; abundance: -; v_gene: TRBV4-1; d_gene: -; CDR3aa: CASSHIVTEELFF; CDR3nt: TGCGCCAGCAGCCACATAGTTACAGAGGAGCTGTTTTTT
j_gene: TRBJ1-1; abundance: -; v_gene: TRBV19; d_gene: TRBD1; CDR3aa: CASSTGQGADTEAFF; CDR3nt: TGTGCCAGTAGTACAGGACAGGGGGCGGACACTGAAGCTTTCTTT
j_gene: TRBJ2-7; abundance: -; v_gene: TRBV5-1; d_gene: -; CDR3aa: CASSLGIQGSYEQYF; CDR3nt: TGCGCCAGCAGCTTGGGGATACAGGGTTCCTACGAGCAGTACTTC
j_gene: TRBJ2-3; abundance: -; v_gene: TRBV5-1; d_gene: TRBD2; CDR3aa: CASSTGTSGDTQYF; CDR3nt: TGCGCCAGCAGCACAGGGACTAGCGGAGATACGCAGTATTTT
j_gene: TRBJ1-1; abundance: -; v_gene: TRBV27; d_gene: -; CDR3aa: CASSLLWTTNTEAFF; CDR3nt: TGTGCCAGCAGTTTATTATGGACGACGAACACTGAAGCTTTCTTT
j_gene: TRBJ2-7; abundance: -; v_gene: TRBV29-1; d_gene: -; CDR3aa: CSARRQQGYEQYF; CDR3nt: TGCAGCGCCAGGAGACAGCAAGGGTACGAGCAGTACTTC
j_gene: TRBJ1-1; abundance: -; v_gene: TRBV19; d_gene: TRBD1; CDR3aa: CASTPRDRDQEAFF; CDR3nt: TGTGCCAGTACGCCCCGGGACAGGGACCAAGAAGCTTTCTTT
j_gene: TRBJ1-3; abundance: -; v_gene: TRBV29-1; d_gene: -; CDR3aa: CSVRVAPGNTIYF; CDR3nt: TGCAGCGTCCGGGTGGCCCCTGGAAACACCATATATTTT
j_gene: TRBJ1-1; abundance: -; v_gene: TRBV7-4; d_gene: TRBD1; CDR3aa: CASSFPGQTMNTEAFF; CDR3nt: TGTGCCAGCAGCTTTCCGGGACAGACGATGAACACTGAAGCTTTCTTT
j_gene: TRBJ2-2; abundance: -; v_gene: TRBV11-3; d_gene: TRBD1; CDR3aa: CASSADRGFTGELFF; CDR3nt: TGTGCCAGCAGCGCGGACAGGGGGTTCACCGGGGAGCTGTTTTTT
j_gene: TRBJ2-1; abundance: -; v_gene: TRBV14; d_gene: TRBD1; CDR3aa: CASSGQGRTYNEQFF; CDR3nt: TGTGCCAGCAGTGGACAGGGGCGTACCTACAATGAGCAGTTCTTC
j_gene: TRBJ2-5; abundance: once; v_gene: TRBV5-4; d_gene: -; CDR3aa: CASSPTSQETQYF; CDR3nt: TGTGCCAGCAGTCCTACTTCACAAGAGACCCAGTACTTC
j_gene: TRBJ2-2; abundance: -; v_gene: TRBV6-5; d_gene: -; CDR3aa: CASRTRVMNTGELFF; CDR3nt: TGTGCCAGCAGGACCCGCGTCATGAACACCGGGGAGCTGTTTTTT